Below are 28 T cell receptor beta chains sequenced from a single sample in a study of human T cells and chemical hapten exposure. TCRdb fed the RACE reads into MiXCR, producing one record per CDR3 protein. The profile shows 75,000 to 100,000 distinct CDR3 sequences, roughly 12% of them singletons. The time point is: patch test 1, 2 weeks after DPC sensitization. Treatment of the sample: therapeutic diphenylcyclopropenone sensitization with weekly scalp DPC. Sequencing was performed on whole blood, taken in connection with sensitization to the hapten diphenylcyclopropenone (DPC). The receptor source for this set is a woman aged 40 to 50 with alopecia areata. Some clones in this sample may be carry-over from other donors' samples.

This clonotype was recorded at least ten times. The CDR3 is CAITGGRNNEQFF. The DNA for the CDR3 is TGTGCCATCACTGGCGGGAGAAACAATGAGCAGTTCTTC. The genes are TRBV10-3 and TRBJ2-1, with TRBD2 identical over 7 bases. Germline V gives CDR1 ENHRY, CDR2 SYGVKD. This CDR3 contains 13 residues. The V segment lost 7 bases and the J segment 5 bases; nucleotides outside the gene matches: 5.

A few counts support this clonotype. The rearrangement uses TRBV7-2 and TRBJ2-7; no reliable D call. The CDR3 length is 14 residues. Deletions cut 3 bases from V and 0 bases from J, with 9 bases between. Per the germline V gene, CDR1 is SGHTA and CDR2 is FQGNSA. Here the CDR3 DNA reads TGTGCCAGCAGCTTGCTAGAAATCTCCTACGAGCAGTACTTC. Translation gives CASSLLEISYEQYF.

There are many counts of this clonotype. This chain joins TRBV10-3 and TRBJ2-2; tentatively, D is TRBD2 (6 bases). Trimming took off 8 bases at V and 5 bases at J, with 18 bases between the two ends. Germline V gives CDR1 ENHRY, CDR2 SYGVKD. The CDR3 consists of 15 residues. The CDR3 reads CAISSPGGGTGELFF. In nucleotides, the CDR3 is TGTGCCATCTCATCTCCCGGAGGAGGGACCGGGGAGCTGTTTTTT.

The chain employs TRBV28 and TRBJ1-3; possibly TRBD1 for D (5 bases). V lost 4 bases and J 0 bases, leaving 16 bases between the germline ends. Per the germline V gene, CDR1 is MDHEN and CDR2 is SYDVKM. CDR3 size: 17 residues. CDR3 nucleotides: TGTGCCAGCAGTTCCCGGGGCCCACTCTTCTCTGGAAACACCATATATTTT. Protein product: CASSSRGPLFSGNTIYF.

There are a few counts of this clonotype. The chain carries TRBV3-2 and TRBJ2-7; TRBD1 is the table's D call and was not checked against the DNA. TRBV3-2 is classified as a pseudogene. CDR3 length equals 15 residues. CDR3 coding DNA: TGTGCCAGCAGCCAAGTAAGCAGGGGGCACCACGAGCAGTACTTC. This translates into CASSQVSRGHHEQYF.

This clonotype occurred many times. The J gene is TRBJ2-7, the V gene TRBV6-5; 8 bases align to TRBD2. Germline V CDR1 and CDR2: MNHEY, SVGAGI. The CDR3 is made up of 20 amino acids. The V gene end was trimmed by 5 bases and the J gene end by 1 base; junction bases not matched to a gene: 22. CDR3 loop: CASSREKSGRRGGLSYEQYF. The CDR3 DNA is TGTGCCAGCAGTCGCGAAAAGAGTGGGCGGCGCGGGGGGCTTTCCTACGAGCAGTACTTC.

J is TRBJ2-4 and V is TRBV20-1, with D perhaps TRBD1 (6 bases). The CDR3 consists of 14 residues. CDR1 is DFQATT, CDR2 SNEGSKA, per germline (reference sequence). With 6 bases removed from V and 0 bases from J, the gap between germline ends came to 12 bases. The CDR3 sequence: CSAVTGLAKNIQYF. The CDR3 coding sequence is TGCAGTGCAGTTACAGGGTTAGCCAAAAACATTCAGTACTTC.

This sequence joins TRBV25-1 and TRBJ2-7; D uncertain. In germline, CDR1 is MGHDK, CDR2 SYGVNS. Deletions cut 8 bases from V and 7 bases from J, with 18 bases between. This CDR3 has 13 amino acids. DNA of the CDR3: TGTGCCAGCCGGAGACTCCCTACTGGGGAGCAGTACTTC. This gives the protein CASRRLPTGEQYF.

This clonotype was seen a few times. The chain uses TRBV6-2 or TRBV6-3 and TRBJ2-5, with 7 nucleotides matching TRBD1. CDR3 size: 15 residues. The V gene's germline CDR1 is MNHEY and CDR2 SVGEGT. V lost 5 bases, J lost 2 bases, and 8 bases stayed unmatched. In nucleotides, the CDR3 is TGTGCCAGCAGTGACGGGACAGCCTGGCAAGAGACCCAGTACTTC. It yields the protein CASSDGTAWQETQYF.

This sequence joins TRBV21-1 and TRBJ1-1. TRBV21-1 is noted as a pseudogene. This CDR3 has 12 amino acids. CDR3 residues: CASVYREPEAFF. The CDR3 DNA sequence: TGTGCCAGCGTTTATAGGGAGCCTGAAGCTTTCTTT.

The genes are TRBV28 and TRBJ2-7, with 11 bases matching TRBD2. The V and J ends lost 0 bases and 4 bases, in that order; junction bases with no gene match: 2. Germline loops: CDR1 MDHEN, CDR2 SYDVKM. The CDR3 is 15 amino acids. CDR3 amino acids: CASSLWASGRYEQYF. CDR3 nucleotide sequence: TGTGCCAGCAGTTTATGGGCTAGCGGGAGGTACGAGCAGTACTTC.

In this sample, this clonotype turned up many times. This chain connects TRBV5-4 to TRBJ2-2; TRBD1 might be the D (5 bases). The V and J ends lost 3 bases and 6 bases respectively, with 12 bases between them. The CDR3 has 14 amino acids. Germline CDR1 is SGHNT and CDR2 is YYREEE (reference sequence). The CDR3 DNA is TGTGCCAGCAGCTCCTCGACAGCCGCCGGGGAGCTGTTTTTT. Its protein is CASSSSTAAGELFF.

V usage is TRBV6-2 or TRBV6-3 and J usage is TRBJ2-1, with a weak D call TRBD2 (7 bases). Trimming stripped 2 bases from V and 12 bases from J, with 11 bases between. Germline CDR1 MNHEY, CDR2 SVGEGT. This CDR3 has 12 amino acids. CDR3: CASSYQGGGQFF. The CDR3 DNA follows: TGTGCCAGCAGTTACCAGGGAGGGGGGCAGTTCTTC.

This clonotype came up many times. The rearrangement uses TRBV5-4 and TRBJ2-7; the D gene could be TRBD1 or TRBD2 (5 bases each). V dropped 4 bases and J dropped 0 bases, with 17 bases sitting between them. The CDR3 totals 16 residues. Germline CDR1 reads SGHNT; CDR2 reads YYREEE (reference sequence). CDR3 sequence: CASSIPGPLSSYEQYF. The CDR3 DNA reads TGTGCCAGCAGCATCCCGGGACCGCTAAGCTCCTACGAGCAGTACTTC.

V and J are TRBV4-1 and TRBJ1-2; 7 bases are shared with TRBD1. The germline V gene encodes CDR1 MGHRA and CDR2 YSYEKL. The junction had 4 bases not matched to a gene; V was cut back by 0 bases and J by 3 bases. The CDR3 length is 15 residues. For the CDR3, the DNA is TGCGCCAGCAGCCAAGAGCCGGGACAGCACTATGGCTACACCTTC. Its protein is CASSQEPGQHYGYTF.

There are a few counts of this clonotype. The rearrangement joins TRBV30 to TRBJ1-5; D is ambiguous. The CDR3 is 14 amino acids. Germline loops: CDR1 GTSNPN, CDR2 SVGIG (reference sequence). V lost 4 bases to trimming and J lost 3 bases, with 13 bases between them. CDR3 residues: CAWNDGVTNQPQHF. CDR3 nucleotide sequence: TGTGCCTGGAACGACGGGGTAACCAATCAGCCCCAGCATTTT.

The chain is built from TRBV9 and TRBJ1-3; D is undetermined. Trimming pared 6 bases from V and 0 bases from J, leaving 4 bases between. The CDR3 is 12 amino acids. Germline V gives CDR1 SGDLS, CDR2 YYNGEE. The CDR3 loop reads CASKDSGNTIYF. The CDR3 region has the DNA TGTGCCAGCAAGGACTCTGGAAACACCATATATTTT.

This clonotype was seen ten or more times. The V gene is TRBV20-1, the J gene TRBJ2-6, with a tentative D call TRBD1 (5 bases). V was clipped by 2 bases and J by 0 bases, with 14 bases between them. The CDR3 covers 17 residues. The V gene's germline CDR1 is DFQATT and CDR2 SNEGSKA (reference sequence). The CDR3 region has the DNA TGCAGTGCTAGAACCAGGGATGTTATCTCTGGGGCCAACGTCCTGACTTTC. Its protein product is CSARTRDVISGANVLTF.

This chain connects TRBV2 to TRBJ1-4, with TRBD1 matching over 8 bases. After removal of 7 bases from V and 10 bases from J, the junction contained 11 bases not matched to a gene. Germline lookup yields CDR1 SNHLY and CDR2 FYNNEI. The CDR3 sequence is 14 residues long. CDR3: CASNGVHGQGKLFF. DNA of the CDR3: TGTGCCAGCAACGGGGTACACGGACAGGGAAAACTGTTTTTT.

At least ten counts were recorded for this clonotype. The chain joins TRBV6-1 to TRBJ2-1; possible D gene TRBD1, 5 bases. V lost 2 bases, J lost 2 bases, and 10 bases lay in between. The CDR3 consists of 15 residues. Germline V CDR1 and CDR2: MNHNS, SASEGT. CDR3 bases: TGTGCCAGCAGTGAACGGCAGGGTACCTACAATGAGCAGTTCTTC. As protein: CASSERQGTYNEQFF.

The rearrangement joins TRBV20-1 to TRBJ2-2, with 8 bases matching TRBD1. CDR3 length: 13 amino acids. The germline V gene encodes CDR1 DFQATT and CDR2 SNEGSKA (reference sequence). V dropped 2 bases and J dropped 9; count of bases not matched to a gene: 5. The chain's CDR3 is CSARQGAIRELFF. As DNA, the CDR3 is TGCAGTGCTAGACAGGGGGCAATTCGGGAGCTGTTTTTT.

The chain recombines TRBV12-3 or TRBV12-4 with TRBJ2-7; either TRBD1 or TRBD2 may fit D (5 bases each). With 5 bases removed from V and 3 bases from J, the gap between germline ends came to 17 bases. This CDR3 is 15 amino acids long. DNA for the CDR3: TGTGCCAGCAGTGCCTCGAGGGACCGTTACTACGAGCAGTACTTC. Encoded protein: CASSASRDRYYEQYF.

This clonotype was counted many times. CDR3 bases: TGTGCCAGCAGCTTAGTAACAGGGGGCGCAGATACGCAGTATTTT. This gives the protein CASSLVTGGADTQYF. The chain is built from TRBV7-9 and TRBJ2-3; TRBD1 matches at 9 bases. The CDR3 sequence is 15 residues long. After removal of 1 base from V and 4 bases from J, the junction contained 3 bases not matched to a gene. Germline CDR1 and CDR2: SEHNR and FQNEAQ (reference sequence).

This clonotype has at least ten counts. J is TRBJ1-1 and V is TRBV18; perhaps TRBD1 as D (5 bases). Per the germline V gene, CDR1 is KGHSH and CDR2 is LQKENI. Trimming left V 6 bases short and J 7 bases short, with 12 bases between. The CDR3 totals 12 residues. The DNA of the CDR3 is TGTGCCAGCTCTCCTGTAGGGGTTGAAGCTTTCTTT. Residues: CASSPVGVEAFF.

This clonotype was observed a few times. This chain connects TRBV10-3 to TRBJ1-1; maybe TRBD1 (5 bases). This CDR3 has 13 amino acids. Between the trimmed V and J ends, which lost 2 bases and 7 bases, there was a span of 11 bases. CDR1 and CDR2 from the germline V gene are ENHRY and SYGVKD. The CDR3 loop reads CAISERRDGEAFF. The CDR3 region has the DNA TGTGCCATCAGTGAGAGGAGGGACGGTGAAGCTTTCTTT.

The V call is TRBV6-2 or TRBV6-3, the J call TRBJ1-1; D perhaps matches TRBD1 (5 bases). The ends were cut back, 6 bases at V and 0 bases at J, with 14 bases in the middle. CDR3 length equals 15 residues. Germline V gene data show CDR1 as MNHEY and CDR2 as SVGEGT. For the CDR3, the DNA is TGTGCCAGCAGCGGGGGAGAGGGCTTGAACACTGAAGCTTTCTTT. Its protein is CASSGGEGLNTEAFF.

This clonotype was recorded a few times. The chain joins TRBV12-3 or TRBV12-4 to TRBJ2-2; 7 positions agree with TRBD1. V lost 4 bases to trimming and J lost 9 bases; unmatched junction nucleotides: 8. This CDR3 contains 14 residues. The CDR3 loop reads CASSSRDRARELFF. The CDR3 bases are TGTGCCAGCAGTTCCCGGGACAGAGCCCGGGAGCTGTTTTTT.

The CDR3 sequence: CQTENTEAFF. Here the CDR3 DNA reads TGCCAGACAGAAAACACTGAAGCTTTCTTT. The chain couples TRBV29-1 to TRBJ1-1, with D maybe TRBD1 (5 bases). The CDR3 contains 10 residues. Germline V gene lookup returns CDR1 SQVTM and CDR2 ANQGSEA.